This is a list of T cell receptor beta chains from one sample in a study of Siglec-9 on CD8 T cells in melanoma. The method was immunoSEQ multiplex PCR; TCRdb's version includes in-frame clones alone and lacks a portion of them. The data contain about 36,000 clones, about 80% of them singletons. Sequencing was carried out using Siglec-9- CD8+ T cells sorted from blood. The receptors come from a human donor in good health. CDR3s include the opening cysteine and the closing phenylalanine or tryptophan. A D gene is named only where the DNA matches it firmly. For some rows the clone size is stated as once, few or many, or as a class when expanded; others skip it.

clone_size	d_call	v_call	j_call	cdr3_aa	cdr3_nt
.	TRBD2	TRBV6-4	TRBJ2-1	CASSDSTSGGYEQFF	TGTGCCAGCAGTGACTCCACTAGCGGGGGTTATGAGCAGTTCTTC
few	.	TRBV30	TRBJ1-5	CAWSGRGLSNQPQHF	TGTGCCTGGAGTGGGAGGGGATTGAGCAATCAGCCCCAGCATTTT
.	.	TRBV10-3	TRBJ2-5	CAISESRGAQYF	TGTGCCATCAGTGAGTCGCGAGGGGCCCAGTACTTC
once	TRBD2	TRBV5-4	TRBJ2-7	CASSLDLAGEQYF	TGTGCCAGCAGCTTGGACCTAGCGGGCGAGCAGTACTTC
.	.	TRBV5-8	TRBJ2-6	CASSWLDPSGANVLTF	TGTGCCAGCAGCTGGCTAGATCCCTCTGGGGCCAACGTCCTGACTTTC
few	.	TRBV4-1	TRBJ1-5	CASSTAQDQPQHF	TGCGCCAGCAGCACGGCCCAGGATCAGCCCCAGCATTTT
.	.	TRBV27	TRBJ2-7	CATKDWNLREQYF	TGTGCCACCAAGGACTGGAACCTACGGGAGCAGTACTTC
once	.	TRBV4-2	TRBJ1-1	CASSHRASNTEAFF	TGTGCCAGCAGCCATCGGGCCTCGAACACTGAAGCTTTCTTT
.	TRBD1	TRBV15	TRBJ1-5	CATSSRTGGNQPQHF	TGTGCCACCAGCAGCAGGACAGGGGGCAATCAGCCCCAGCATTTT
few	.	TRBV4-2	TRBJ2-1	CASSQDQDSSSYNEQFF	TGTGCCAGCAGCCAAGATCAAGACTCATCTTCCTACAATGAGCAGTTCTTC
few	.	TRBV19	TRBJ1-1	CASTPGGTGAFF	TGTGCCAGTACCCCCGGTGGAACTGGAGCTTTCTTT
.	TRBD1	TRBV30	TRBJ2-7	CAGDRGYEQYF	TGTGCTGGGGACAGGGGGTACGAGCAGTACTTC
.	TRBD1	TRBV28	TRBJ2-1	CASSLTGVSSYNEQFF	TGTGCCAGCAGTCTCACAGGGGTCAGCTCCTACAATGAGCAGTTCTTC
.	TRBD2	TRBV28	TRBJ2-3	CASSRGAGVRTDTQYF	TGTGCCAGCAGCCGAGGGGCGGGAGTGCGCACAGATACGCAGTATTTT
.	TRBD2	TRBV27	TRBJ2-1	CASSLSTSGSYNEQFF	TGTGCCAGCAGTTTATCGACTAGCGGGAGTTATAATGAGCAGTTCTTC
.	.	TRBV19	TRBJ2-1	CASSIEDRSSYNEQLF	TGTGCCAGTAGTATCGAGGATCGATCCTCCTACAATGAGCAGCTCTTC
.	TRBD2	TRBV4-1	TRBJ2-4	CASSQDAGAGNIQYF	TGCGCCAGCAGCCAAGATGCGGGAGCGGGGAACATTCAGTACTTC
.	TRBD2	TRBV11-2	TRBJ2-7	CASRGLAGRYEQYF	TGTGCCAGCAGGGGACTAGCGGGAAGGTACGAGCAGTACTTC
few	.	TRBV7-2	TRBJ1-2	CASSLTVGAYRYGYTF	TGTGCCAGCAGCTTAACTGTCGGGGCTTACCGCTATGGCTACACCTTC
.	.	TRBV5-6	TRBJ1-6	CASSLEGANNSPLHF	TGTGCCAGCAGCTTGGAAGGGGCCAATAATTCACCCCTCCACTTT
.	TRBD1	TRBV6-6	TRBJ1-4	CASSPMTGVGEKLFF	TGTGCCAGCAGTCCGATGACAGGGGTTGGAGAAAAACTGTTTTTT
.	.	TRBV4-1	TRBJ2-5	CASSQDGGETQYF	TGCGCCAGCAGCCAAGACGGTGGGGAGACCCAGTACTTC